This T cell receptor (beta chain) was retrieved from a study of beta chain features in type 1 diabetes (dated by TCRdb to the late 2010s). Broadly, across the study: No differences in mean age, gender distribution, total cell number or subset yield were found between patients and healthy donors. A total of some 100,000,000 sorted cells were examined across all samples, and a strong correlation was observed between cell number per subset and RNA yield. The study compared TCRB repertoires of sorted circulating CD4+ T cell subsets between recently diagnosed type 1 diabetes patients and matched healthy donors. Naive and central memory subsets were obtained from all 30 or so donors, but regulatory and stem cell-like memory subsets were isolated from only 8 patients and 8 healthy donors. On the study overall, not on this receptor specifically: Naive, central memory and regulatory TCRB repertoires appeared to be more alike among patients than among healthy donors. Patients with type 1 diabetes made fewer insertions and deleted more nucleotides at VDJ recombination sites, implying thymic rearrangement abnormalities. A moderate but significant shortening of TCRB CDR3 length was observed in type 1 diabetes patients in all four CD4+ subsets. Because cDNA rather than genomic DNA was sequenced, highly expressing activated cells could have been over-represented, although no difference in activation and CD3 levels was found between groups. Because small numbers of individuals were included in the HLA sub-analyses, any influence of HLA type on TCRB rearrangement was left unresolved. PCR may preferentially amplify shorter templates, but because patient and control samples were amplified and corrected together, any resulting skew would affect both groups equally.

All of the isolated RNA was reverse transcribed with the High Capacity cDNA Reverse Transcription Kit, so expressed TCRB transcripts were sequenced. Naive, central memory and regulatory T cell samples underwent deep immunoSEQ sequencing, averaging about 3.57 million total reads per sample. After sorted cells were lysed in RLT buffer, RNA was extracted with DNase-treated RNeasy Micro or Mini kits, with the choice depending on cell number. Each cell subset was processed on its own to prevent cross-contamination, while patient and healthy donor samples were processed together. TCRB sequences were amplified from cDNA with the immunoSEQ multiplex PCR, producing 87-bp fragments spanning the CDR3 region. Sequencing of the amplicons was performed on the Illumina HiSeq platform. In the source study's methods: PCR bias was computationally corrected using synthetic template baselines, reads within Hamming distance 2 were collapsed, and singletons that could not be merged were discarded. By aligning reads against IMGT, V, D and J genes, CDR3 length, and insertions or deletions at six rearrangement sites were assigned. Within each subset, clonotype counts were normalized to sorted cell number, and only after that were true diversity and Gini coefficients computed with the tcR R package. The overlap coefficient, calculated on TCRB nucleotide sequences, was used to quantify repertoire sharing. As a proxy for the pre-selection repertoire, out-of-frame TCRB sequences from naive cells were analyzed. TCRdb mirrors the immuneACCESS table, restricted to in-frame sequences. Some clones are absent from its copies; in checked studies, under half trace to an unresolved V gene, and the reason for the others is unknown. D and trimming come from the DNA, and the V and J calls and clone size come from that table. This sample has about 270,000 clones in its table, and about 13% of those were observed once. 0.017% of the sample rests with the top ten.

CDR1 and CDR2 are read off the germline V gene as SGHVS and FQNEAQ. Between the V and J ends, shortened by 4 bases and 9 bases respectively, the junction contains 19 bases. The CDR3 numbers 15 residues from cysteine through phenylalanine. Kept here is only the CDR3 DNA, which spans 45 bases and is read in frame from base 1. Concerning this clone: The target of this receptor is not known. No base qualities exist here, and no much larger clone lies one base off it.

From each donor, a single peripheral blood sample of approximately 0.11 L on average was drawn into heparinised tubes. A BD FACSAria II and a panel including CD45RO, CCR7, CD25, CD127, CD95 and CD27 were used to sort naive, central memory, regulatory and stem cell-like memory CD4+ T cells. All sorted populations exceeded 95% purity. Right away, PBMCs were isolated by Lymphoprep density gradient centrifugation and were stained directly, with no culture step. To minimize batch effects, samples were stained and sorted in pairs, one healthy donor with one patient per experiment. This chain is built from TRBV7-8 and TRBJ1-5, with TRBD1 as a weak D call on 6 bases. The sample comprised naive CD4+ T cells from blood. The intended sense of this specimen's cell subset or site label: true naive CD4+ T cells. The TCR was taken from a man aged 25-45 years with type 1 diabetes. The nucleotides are TGTGCCAGCAGCTCCGCTCAAGTAGGGGGACCGCCCCAGCATTTT. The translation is CASSSAQVGGPPQHF.